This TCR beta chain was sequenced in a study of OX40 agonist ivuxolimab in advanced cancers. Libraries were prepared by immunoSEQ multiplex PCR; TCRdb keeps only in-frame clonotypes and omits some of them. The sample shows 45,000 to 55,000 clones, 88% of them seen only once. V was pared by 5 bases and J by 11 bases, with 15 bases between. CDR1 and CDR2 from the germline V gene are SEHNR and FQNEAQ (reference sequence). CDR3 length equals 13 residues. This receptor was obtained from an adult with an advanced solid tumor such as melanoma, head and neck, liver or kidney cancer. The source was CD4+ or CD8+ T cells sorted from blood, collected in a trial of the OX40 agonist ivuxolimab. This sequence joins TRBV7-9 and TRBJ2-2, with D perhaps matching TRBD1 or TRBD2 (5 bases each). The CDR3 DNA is TGTGCCAGCAGCCAACCTGTCGGGGACGAGCTGTTTTTT. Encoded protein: CASSQPVGDELFF.